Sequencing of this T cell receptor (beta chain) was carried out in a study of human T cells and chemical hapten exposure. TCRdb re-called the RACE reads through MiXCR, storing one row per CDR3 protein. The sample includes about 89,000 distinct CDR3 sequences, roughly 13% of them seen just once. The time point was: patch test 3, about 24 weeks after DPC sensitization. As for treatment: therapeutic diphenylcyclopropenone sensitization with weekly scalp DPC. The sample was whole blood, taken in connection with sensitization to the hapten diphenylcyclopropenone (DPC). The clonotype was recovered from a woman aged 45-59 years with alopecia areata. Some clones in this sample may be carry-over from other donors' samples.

CDR3 sequence reads: CASCYEGSLAKNIQYF. In nucleotides, the CDR3 is TGTGCCAGCTGTTACGAGGGATCACTAGCCAAAAACATTCAGTACTTC. The chain links TRBV12-3 or TRBV12-4 to TRBJ2-4; D might be TRBD2 (5 bases). The CDR3 totals 16 residues. The germline V and J ends were trimmed by 8 bases and 0 bases, with 17 bases remaining between them.